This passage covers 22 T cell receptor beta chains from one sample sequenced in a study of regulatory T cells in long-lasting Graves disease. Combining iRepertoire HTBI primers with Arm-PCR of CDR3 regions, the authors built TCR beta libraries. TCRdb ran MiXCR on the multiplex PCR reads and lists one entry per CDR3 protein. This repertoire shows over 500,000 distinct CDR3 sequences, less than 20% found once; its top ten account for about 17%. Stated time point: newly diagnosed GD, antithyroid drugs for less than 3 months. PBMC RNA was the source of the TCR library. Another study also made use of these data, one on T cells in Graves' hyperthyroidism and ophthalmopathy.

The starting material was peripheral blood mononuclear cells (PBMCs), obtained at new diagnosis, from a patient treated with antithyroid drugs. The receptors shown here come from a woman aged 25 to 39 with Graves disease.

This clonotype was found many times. CDR3 residues: CASRDRDTRTDTQYF. The CDR3 DNA is TGTGCCAGCAGGGACCGGGACACACGCACAGATACGCAGTATTTT. This chain joins TRBV2 and TRBJ2-3, with D maybe TRBD1 (6 bases). Germline CDR1 reads SNHLY; CDR2 reads FYNNEI. V lost 6 bases and J lost 1, with 14 bases in between. The CDR3 length is 15 residues.

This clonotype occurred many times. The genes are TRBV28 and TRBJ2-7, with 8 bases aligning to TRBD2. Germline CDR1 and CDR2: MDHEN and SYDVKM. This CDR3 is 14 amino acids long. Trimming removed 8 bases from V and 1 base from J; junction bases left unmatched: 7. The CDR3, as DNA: TGTGCCAGCGAGCGGGAGAGAATTTCCTACGAGCAGTACTTC. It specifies CASERERISYEQYF.

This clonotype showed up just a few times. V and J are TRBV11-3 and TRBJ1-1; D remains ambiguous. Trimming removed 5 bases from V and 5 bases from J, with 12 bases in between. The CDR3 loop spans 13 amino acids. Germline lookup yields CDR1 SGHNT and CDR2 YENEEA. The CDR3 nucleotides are TGTGCCAGCAGCCCGGGCCGAAGGACTGAAGCTTTCTTT. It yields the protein CASSPGRRTEAFF. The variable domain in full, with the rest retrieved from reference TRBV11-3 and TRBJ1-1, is EAGVVQSPRYKIIEKKQPVAFWCNPISGHNTLYWYLQNLGQGPELLIRYENEEAVDDSQLPKDRFSAERLKGVDSTLKIQPAELGDSAVYLCASSPGRRTEAFFGQGTRLTVV.

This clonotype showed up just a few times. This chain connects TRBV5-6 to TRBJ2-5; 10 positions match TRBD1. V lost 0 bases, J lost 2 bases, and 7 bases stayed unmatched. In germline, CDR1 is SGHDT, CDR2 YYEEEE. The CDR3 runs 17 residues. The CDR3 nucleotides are TGTGCCAGCAGCTTGGGGGACAGGGGTACAAAGCAAGAGACCCAGTACTTC. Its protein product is CASSLGDRGTKQETQYF.

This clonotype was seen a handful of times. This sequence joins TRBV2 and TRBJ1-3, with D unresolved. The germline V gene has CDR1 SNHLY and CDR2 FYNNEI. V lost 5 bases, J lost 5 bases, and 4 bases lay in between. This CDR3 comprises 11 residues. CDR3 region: CASSQRNTIYF. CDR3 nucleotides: TGTGCCAGCAGTCAAAGAAACACCATATATTTT.

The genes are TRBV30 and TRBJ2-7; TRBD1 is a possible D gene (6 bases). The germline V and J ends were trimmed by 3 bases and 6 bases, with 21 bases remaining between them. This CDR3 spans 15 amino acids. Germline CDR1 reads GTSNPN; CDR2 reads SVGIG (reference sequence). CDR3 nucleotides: TGTGCCTGGAGGGGAAATACAGGGTCTCTGGGCGAGCAGTACTTC. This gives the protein CAWRGNTGSLGEQYF.

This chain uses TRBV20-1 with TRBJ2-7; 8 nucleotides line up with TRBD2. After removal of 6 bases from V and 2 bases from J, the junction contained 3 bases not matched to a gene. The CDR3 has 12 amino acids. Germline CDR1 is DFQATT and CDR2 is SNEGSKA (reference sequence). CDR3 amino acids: CSAGGGPYEQYF. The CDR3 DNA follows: TGCAGTGCCGGGGGGGGCCCCTACGAGCAGTACTTC.

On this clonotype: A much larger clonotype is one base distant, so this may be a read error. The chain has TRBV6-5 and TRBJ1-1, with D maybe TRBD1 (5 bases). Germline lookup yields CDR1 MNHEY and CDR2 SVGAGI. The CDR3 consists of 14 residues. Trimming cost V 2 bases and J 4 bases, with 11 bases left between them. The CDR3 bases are TGTGCCAGCAGTTACGGGGCCGGTAGCACTGAAGCTTTCTTT. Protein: CASSYGAGSTEAFF.

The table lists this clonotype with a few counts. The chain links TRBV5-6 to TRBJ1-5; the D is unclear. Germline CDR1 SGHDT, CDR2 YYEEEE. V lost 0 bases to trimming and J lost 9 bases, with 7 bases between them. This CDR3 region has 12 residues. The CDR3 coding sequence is TGTGCCAGCAGCTTGGCGGGTCGGCCCCAGCATTTT. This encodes CASSLAGRPQHF.

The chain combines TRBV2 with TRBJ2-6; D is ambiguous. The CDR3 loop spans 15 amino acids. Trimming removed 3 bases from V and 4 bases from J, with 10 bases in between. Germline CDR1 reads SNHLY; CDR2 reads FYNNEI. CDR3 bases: TGTGCCAGCAGTGAGATTTTGTCAGGGGCCAACGTCCTGACTTTC. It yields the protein CASSEILSGANVLTF. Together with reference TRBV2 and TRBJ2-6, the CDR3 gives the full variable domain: EPEVTQTPSHQVTQMGQEVILRCVPISNHLYFYWYRQILGQKVEFLVSFYNNEISEKSEIFDDQFSVERPDGSNFTLKIRSTKLEDSAMYFCASSEILSGANVLTFGAGSRLTVL.

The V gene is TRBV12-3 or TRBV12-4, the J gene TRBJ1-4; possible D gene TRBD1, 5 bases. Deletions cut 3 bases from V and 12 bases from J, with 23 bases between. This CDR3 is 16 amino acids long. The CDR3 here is CASSFSLGAGREELFF. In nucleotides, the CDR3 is TGTGCCAGCAGTTTTTCCCTCGGGGCAGGGAGGGAAGAACTGTTTTTT.

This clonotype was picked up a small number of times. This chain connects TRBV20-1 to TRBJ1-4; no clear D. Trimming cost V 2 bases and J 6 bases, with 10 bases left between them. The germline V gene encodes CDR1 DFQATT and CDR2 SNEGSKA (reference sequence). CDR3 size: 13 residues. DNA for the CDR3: TGCAGTGCTAGATTGGTGGCCGATGAAAAACTGTTTTTT. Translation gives CSARLVADEKLFF.

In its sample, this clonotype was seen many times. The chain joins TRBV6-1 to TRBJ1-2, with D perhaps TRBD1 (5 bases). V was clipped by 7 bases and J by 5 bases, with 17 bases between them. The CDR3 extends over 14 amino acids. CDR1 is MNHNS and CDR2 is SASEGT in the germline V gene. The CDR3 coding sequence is TGTGCCAGCACCCTGGAGGGGTTGGTTTATGGCTACACCTTC. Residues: CASTLEGLVYGYTF.

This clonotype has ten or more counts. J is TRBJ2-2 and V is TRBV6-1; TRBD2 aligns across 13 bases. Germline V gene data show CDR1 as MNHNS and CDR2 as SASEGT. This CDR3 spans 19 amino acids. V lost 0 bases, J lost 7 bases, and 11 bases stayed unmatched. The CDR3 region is CASSEAWWGLAGLNGELFF. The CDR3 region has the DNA TGTGCCAGCAGTGAAGCATGGTGGGGACTAGCGGGACTAAACGGGGAGCTGTTTTTT.

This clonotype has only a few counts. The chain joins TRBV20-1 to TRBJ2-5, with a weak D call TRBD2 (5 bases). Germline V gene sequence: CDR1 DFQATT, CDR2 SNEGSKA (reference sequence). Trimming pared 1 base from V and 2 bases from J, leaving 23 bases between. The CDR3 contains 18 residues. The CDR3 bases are TGCAGTGCTAGAGGGGGAACTAGTTTTTCCTTCTGGCAAGAGACCCAGTACTTC. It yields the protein CSARGGTSFSFWQETQYF.

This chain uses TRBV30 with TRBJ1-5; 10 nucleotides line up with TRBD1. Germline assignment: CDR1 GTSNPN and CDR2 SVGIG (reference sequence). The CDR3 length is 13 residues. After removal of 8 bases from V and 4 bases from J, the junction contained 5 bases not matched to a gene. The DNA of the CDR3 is TGTGCCCGGGACAGGGGCCCTAATCAGCCCCAGCATTTT. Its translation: CARDRGPNQPQHF.

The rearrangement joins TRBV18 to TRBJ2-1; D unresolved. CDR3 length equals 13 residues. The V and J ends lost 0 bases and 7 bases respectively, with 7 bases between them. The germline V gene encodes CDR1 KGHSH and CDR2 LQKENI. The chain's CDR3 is CASSPPSENEQFF. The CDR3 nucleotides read TGTGCCAGCTCACCACCGTCGGAAAATGAGCAGTTCTTC.

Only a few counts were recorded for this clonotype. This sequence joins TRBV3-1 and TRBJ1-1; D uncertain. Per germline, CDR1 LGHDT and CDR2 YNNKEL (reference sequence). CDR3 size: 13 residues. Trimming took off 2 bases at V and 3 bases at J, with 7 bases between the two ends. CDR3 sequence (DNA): TGTGCCAGCAGCCAACAGGTTTACACTGAAGCTTTCTTT. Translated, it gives CASSQQVYTEAFF.

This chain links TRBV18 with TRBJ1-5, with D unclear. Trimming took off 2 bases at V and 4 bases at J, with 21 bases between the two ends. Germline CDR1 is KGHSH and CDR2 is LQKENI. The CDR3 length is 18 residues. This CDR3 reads CASSPMGNLRADNQPQHF. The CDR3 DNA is TGTGCCAGCTCACCAATGGGTAATTTAAGGGCGGATAATCAGCCCCAGCATTTT.

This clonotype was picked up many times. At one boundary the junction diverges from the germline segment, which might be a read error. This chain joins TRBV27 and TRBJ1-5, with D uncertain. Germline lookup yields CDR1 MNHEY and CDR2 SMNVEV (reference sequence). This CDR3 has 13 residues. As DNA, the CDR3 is TGTGCCAGCAGTCAAAGTGCGAATCAACCCCAGCATTTT. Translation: CASSQSANQPQHF.

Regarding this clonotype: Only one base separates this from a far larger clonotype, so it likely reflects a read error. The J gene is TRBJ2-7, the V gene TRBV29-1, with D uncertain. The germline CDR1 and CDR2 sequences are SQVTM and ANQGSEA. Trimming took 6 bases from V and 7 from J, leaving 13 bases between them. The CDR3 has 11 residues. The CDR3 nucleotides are TGCAGCGTATGGAGCGTAGGTGAGCAGTACTTC. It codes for CSVWSVGEQYF.

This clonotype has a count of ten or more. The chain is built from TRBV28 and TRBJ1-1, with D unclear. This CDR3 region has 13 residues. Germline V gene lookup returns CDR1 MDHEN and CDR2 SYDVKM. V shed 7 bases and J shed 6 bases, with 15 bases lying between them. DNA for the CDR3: TGTGCCAGCACAGCCGGGCGGGCGGCTGAAGCTTTCTTT. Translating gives CASTAGRAAEAFF.